Listed here are 28 T cell receptor beta chains from one sample, sequenced in a study of molecular identifiers for immune sequencing clone quantification. From the PCR reads, TCRdb called clonotypes with MiXCR, one entry per CDR3 protein. The data contain about 86,000 distinct CDR3 sequences, around 27% of them singletons. The sequencing input was naive CD8+ T cells from blood, with Jurkat cell RNA spiked in. Regarding subset: FACS-sorted CD8+CD4-CCR7+CD45RA+ naive T cells. The origin of the receptors is a human donor in good health. Some libraries in this study had Jurkat cell RNA spiked in.

This clonotype was detected only a few times. The chain combines TRBV4-3 with TRBJ2-3, with D hard to call. The V end lost 0 bases, the J end lost 6 bases, and 7 bases lay between the germline ends. This CDR3 is 13 amino acids long. Germline values: CDR1 LGHNA, CDR2 YSLEER. DNA of the CDR3: TGCGCCAGCAGCCAAGACCCCAAGGATACGCAGTATTTT. This encodes CASSQDPKDTQYF.

The chain joins TRBV12-3 or TRBV12-4 to TRBJ2-1, with 8 bases that match TRBD2. The CDR3 consists of 15 residues. Trimming at V came to 3 bases and at J to 7 bases, leaving 8 bases not matched to a gene. The CDR3 nucleotides read TGTGCCAGCAGTTTTGGAGTGGCTAGCGGGAATGAGCAGTTCTTC. Translation gives CASSFGVASGNEQFF.

The V and J genes are TRBV20-1 and TRBJ1-1; maybe TRBD1 (5 bases). V lost 5 bases to trimming and J lost 5 bases, with 18 bases between them. The CDR3 contains 14 residues. CDR1 and CDR2 from the germline V gene are DFQATT and SNEGSKA (reference sequence). The CDR3 reads CSAAAPGVGTEAFF. The CDR3, as DNA: TGCAGTGCTGCTGCCCCGGGGGTGGGGACTGAAGCTTTCTTT.

This clonotype was recorded many times. The genes are TRBV7-9 and TRBJ2-5, with a weak D call TRBD1 (6 bases). The germline V gene has CDR1 SEHNR and CDR2 FQNEAQ (reference sequence). The CDR3 totals 14 residues. V was trimmed by 10 bases and J by 4 bases, leaving 19 bases between them. The CDR3 nucleotides read TGTGCCACACAACAGGGCTGGAGAGGAGAGACCCAGTACTTC. This encodes CATQQGWRGETQYF.

The chain has TRBV20-1 and TRBJ1-5, with 7 positions matching TRBD1. This CDR3 is built from 16 residues. The ends lost 0 bases at V and 6 bases at J; junction bases unmatched: 11. The germline CDR1 and CDR2 sequences are DFQATT and SNEGSKA (reference sequence). DNA of the CDR3: TGCAGTGCTAGAGATTTTAGGGGGCACGCTAGTCAGCCCCAGCATTTT. Translated: CSARDFRGHASQPQHF.

In regard to this clonotype: Germline is not matched at one junction end, which may reflect a read error. V is TRBV11-2 and J is TRBJ1-4; 9 nucleotides align to TRBD1. This CDR3 region has 14 residues. Germline V lookup: CDR1 SGHAT, CDR2 FQNNGV. The CDR3 loop is CASSSGQGGEKRFF. The CDR3 region has the DNA TGTGCCAGCAGCTCGGGACAGGGTGGGGAAAAACGGTTTTTT.

This clonotype was recorded a few times. A much bigger clone sits one base away, suggesting this may be a read error. This chain connects TRBV7-9 to TRBJ2-3; D gene ambiguous. The CDR3 runs 17 residues. V gave up 1 base and J gave up 8 bases, with 22 bases separating them. The germline CDR1 and CDR2 sequences are SEHNR and FQNEAQ (reference sequence). The CDR3 loop is CASSLELARFKAGTQYF. The CDR3 DNA is TGTGCCAGCAGCTTAGAACTCGCGCGTTTCAAGGCAGGTACGCAGTATTTT.

This clonotype was seen many times. J is TRBJ2-7 and V is TRBV7-9, with D possibly called TRBD1 or TRBD2 (6 bases each). The CDR3 runs 13 residues. Germline V gene lookup returns CDR1 SEHNR and CDR2 FQNEAQ (reference sequence). V shed 5 bases and J shed 4 bases, with 12 bases lying between them. The CDR3 region has the DNA TGTGCCAGCAGCCCGCCGGGGGCGTACGAGCAGTACTTC. Amino acid sequence: CASSPPGAYEQYF.

This chain connects TRBV20-1 to TRBJ1-2, with a tentative D call TRBD1 (6 bases). Deletions cut 1 base from V and 4 bases from J, with 13 bases between. The V gene's germline CDR1 is DFQATT and CDR2 SNEGSKA (reference sequence). This CDR3 is built from 14 residues. The chain's CDR3 is CSARAGVNGYGYTF. The CDR3 DNA follows: TGCAGTGCTAGAGCAGGGGTTAATGGCTATGGCTACACCTTC.

This clonotype has ten or more counts. Germline and junction disagree at one end, which may indicate a read error. As DNA, the CDR3 is TGTGCCAGCAGTTTGGGGACAGGGTCGACCGGGGATACGCAGTATTTT. It codes for CASSLGTGSTGDTQYF. The chain has TRBV5-8 and TRBJ2-3; 9 nucleotides align to TRBD1. Germline V gene sequence: CDR1 SGHTS, CDR2 YDEGEE. The CDR3 has 16 residues. The whole variable domain, remainder taken from reference TRBV5-8 and TRBJ2-3, is EAGVTQSPTHLIKTRGQQATLRCSPISGHTSVYWYQQALGLGLQFLLWYDEGEERNRGNFPPRFSGRQFPNYSSELNVNALELEDSALYLCASSLGTGSTGDTQYFGPGTRLTVL.

The rearrangement links TRBV27 to TRBJ2-7; D possibly corresponds to TRBD1 (6 bases). The CDR3 covers 13 residues. Germline assignment: CDR1 MNHEY and CDR2 SMNVEV (reference sequence). Trimming removed 8 bases from V and 6 bases from J, with 17 bases in between. Written as DNA, the CDR3 is TGTGCCAGCGGAACCAGGGGATTAGGCGAGCAGTACTTC. It specifies CASGTRGLGEQYF.

This clonotype was observed at least ten times. This chain uses TRBV4-2 with TRBJ2-7; possibly TRBD2 for D (6 bases). V lost 0 bases and J 3 bases, leaving 18 bases between the germline ends. Germline V CDR1 and CDR2: LGHNA, YNFKEQ. The CDR3 contains 17 residues. The CDR3 is CASSQEGSGPLGYEQYF. The CDR3 bases are TGTGCCAGCAGCCAAGAGGGTAGCGGCCCCCTCGGCTACGAGCAGTACTTC.

In the case of this clonotype: Likely a read error: the CDR3 ends without its conserved phenylalanine or tryptophan. It is unclear where the CDR3 begins or ends on the DNA, so no DNA is shown, and the CDR3 is as TCRdb lists it. The chain couples TRBV21-1 to TRBJ2-6; the table calls TRBD1, which could not be checked here. TRBV21-1 is a pseudogene segment. The CDR3 contains 20 residues when both ends are counted. Here the CDR3 reads CASSKETGGSFRAGANVLTI.

This clonotype was seen more than once but under ten times. This chain links TRBV29-1 with TRBJ2-7; maybe TRBD2 (7 bases). Trimming stripped 0 bases from V and 3 bases from J, with 18 bases between. This CDR3 has 16 amino acids. The germline V gene encodes CDR1 SQVTM and CDR2 ANQGSEA. CDR3 in amino acids: CSVEDQNRGADYEQYF. The CDR3 nucleotides are TGCAGCGTTGAAGACCAAAACCGGGGGGCCGACTACGAGCAGTACTTC.

The sample holds a few counts of this clonotype. The chain carries TRBV12-3 or TRBV12-4 and TRBJ1-6; D uncertain. The CDR3 covers 14 residues. V lost 6 bases, J lost 9 bases, and 15 bases lay in between. The CDR3 is CASSFSGPASPLHF. DNA for the CDR3: TGTGCCAGCAGCTTTAGCGGACCTGCTTCACCCCTCCACTTT.

Regarding this clonotype: A clone one base away is much larger, so this may be a read error. The chain combines TRBV7-9 with TRBJ1-5; the D is unclear. The CDR3 is 12 residues long. The germline gives CDR1 SEHNR, CDR2 FQNEAQ (reference sequence). This CDR3 reads CASSLVNQPQQF. As DNA, the CDR3 is TGTGCCAGCAGCTTAGTGAATCAGCCCCAGCAATTT.

V gene TRBV30 combines with J gene TRBJ2-7; D may be TRBD1 or TRBD2 (6 bases each). V lost 0 bases to trimming and J lost 3 bases, with 15 bases between them. Per germline, CDR1 GTSNPN and CDR2 SVGIG (reference sequence). The CDR3 totals 15 residues. DNA of the CDR3: TGTGCCTGGAGTGTACCGCCGGGGGCCAACTACGAGCAGTACTTC. Protein product: CAWSVPPGANYEQYF. The whole variable domain, remainder taken from reference TRBV30 and TRBJ2-7, is SQTIHQWPATLVQPVGSPLSLECTVEGTSNPNLYWYRQAAGRGLQLLFYSVGIGQISSEVPQNLSASRPQDRQFILSSKKLLLSDSGFYLCAWSVPPGANYEQYFGPGTRLTVT.

This clonotype appeared many times. The chain links TRBV6-5 to TRBJ2-4; the D gene is possibly TRBD1 (5 bases). CDR3 length equals 15 residues. Germline CDR1 and CDR2: MNHEY and SVGAGI. V gave up 7 bases and J gave up 0 bases, with 13 bases separating them. For the CDR3, the DNA is TGTGCCAGCACGGACATATCGCGAGCCAAAAACATTCAGTACTTC. This encodes CASTDISRAKNIQYF.

Ten or more counts support this clonotype. The chain is built from TRBV27 and TRBJ2-5; 7 nucleotides line up with TRBD2. The CDR3 is made up of 15 amino acids. The J segment lost 6 bases and the V segment lost 3 bases, leaving 10 bases of the junction unmatched. From germline, CDR1 is MNHEY and CDR2 SMNVEV (reference sequence). CDR3 coding DNA: TGTGCCAGCAGTTTTCTGGGGGAGGGCCTCCAGACCCAGTACTTC. This encodes CASSFLGEGLQTQYF.

Comment on this clonotype: With a much larger clone just one base away, this may be a read error. The V gene is TRBV7-9, the J gene TRBJ1-1; the D is unclear. CDR3 length: 14 residues. Per germline, CDR1 SEHNR and CDR2 FQNEAQ (reference sequence). DNA of the CDR3: TGTGCCTGCAGCTTAGTCGGTTCTTACACTGAAGCTTTCTTT. Its protein is CACSLVGSYTEAFF.

The rearrangement uses TRBV27 and TRBJ1-6, with a weak D call TRBD1 (5 bases). Germline assignment: CDR1 MNHEY and CDR2 SMNVEV (reference sequence). The ends were cut back, 8 bases at V and 6 bases at J, with 14 bases in the middle. This CDR3 has 14 amino acids. Here the CDR3 reads CASRWPGPNSPLHF. CDR3 bases: TGTGCCAGCCGCTGGCCAGGGCCTAATTCACCCCTCCACTTT.

At least ten counts were recorded for this clonotype. CDR3 residues: CSVVGTGQTDTQYF. CDR3 nucleotide sequence: TGCAGCGTTGTAGGGACAGGGCAAACAGATACGCAGTATTTT. This rearrangement joins TRBV29-1 to TRBJ2-3; TRBD1 aligns across 9 bases. The germline V gene encodes CDR1 SQVTM and CDR2 ANQGSEA. This CDR3 comprises 14 residues. V lost 4 bases to trimming and J lost 3 bases; unmatched junction nucleotides: 5.

In the case of this clonotype: Given a much more abundant clone one base away, this may be a read error. The chain is built from TRBV11-2 and TRBJ2-7; D not resolved. The germline V gene encodes CDR1 SGHAT and CDR2 FQNNGV. CDR3 size: 16 residues. This CDR3 reads CASSPLNLHASYELYF. CDR3 in DNA: TGTGCCAGCAGCCCCCTGAACTTACATGCCTCCTACGAGCTGTACTTC.

J is TRBJ2-1 and V is TRBV7-8, with 9 bases that match TRBD1. The CDR3 contains 17 residues. Germline CDR1 and CDR2: SGHVS and FQNEAQ. V lost 1 base and J lost 6; bases outside the gene matches: 10. The CDR3 nucleotides are TGTGCCAGCAGCTTAGGTCCAGGACAGGGGTCTCGCAATGAGCAGTTCTTC. Residues: CASSLGPGQGSRNEQFF.

This clonotype was observed many times. The chain is built from TRBV7-2 and TRBJ2-5; D perhaps matches TRBD2 (5 bases). The CDR3 is 17 amino acids. Germline assignment: CDR1 SGHTA and CDR2 FQGNSA. Trimming removed 4 bases at V and 0 bases at J, with 18 bases between. CDR3 bases: TGTGCCAGCAGCTCCACACCCTGGACTGGAGACCAAGAGACCCAGTACTTC. Encoded protein: CASSSTPWTGDQETQYF.

About this clonotype: One base away lies a much larger clone, so this may be a sequencing read error. The rearrangement links TRBV6-5 to TRBJ2-1, with TRBD2 identical over 7 bases. The trim removed 2 bases at V and 1 base at J, leaving 11 bases unmatched. The CDR3 has 18 amino acids. Germline values: CDR1 MNHEY, CDR2 SVGAGI. In nucleotides, the CDR3 is TGTGCCAGCAGTTACAACAGAGGGAGGGCCTCGTCCTACAATGAGCAGTTCTTC. Translation: CASSYNRGRASSYNEQFF.

This clonotype appeared many times. J is TRBJ2-7 and V is TRBV30; D tentatively fits TRBD1 or TRBD2 (5 bases each). The germline CDR1 and CDR2 sequences are GTSNPN and SVGIG (reference sequence). The CDR3 totals 14 residues. V lost 5 bases to trimming and J lost 1 base, with 15 bases between them. CDR3 region: CAWGPGTASYEQYF. CDR3 coding DNA: TGTGCCTGGGGACCCGGGACGGCATCCTACGAGCAGTACTTC.

In its sample, this clonotype was seen many times. This chain links TRBV5-4 with TRBJ2-7; possibly TRBD1 for D (6 bases). V gave up 5 bases and J gave up 0 bases, with 12 bases separating them. In germline, CDR1 is SGHNT, CDR2 YYREEE (reference sequence). The CDR3 runs to 14 residues. In DNA, the CDR3 is TGTGCCAGCAGACCTGGACAGAGCTCCTACGAGCAGTACTTC. Translating it yields CASRPGQSSYEQYF.